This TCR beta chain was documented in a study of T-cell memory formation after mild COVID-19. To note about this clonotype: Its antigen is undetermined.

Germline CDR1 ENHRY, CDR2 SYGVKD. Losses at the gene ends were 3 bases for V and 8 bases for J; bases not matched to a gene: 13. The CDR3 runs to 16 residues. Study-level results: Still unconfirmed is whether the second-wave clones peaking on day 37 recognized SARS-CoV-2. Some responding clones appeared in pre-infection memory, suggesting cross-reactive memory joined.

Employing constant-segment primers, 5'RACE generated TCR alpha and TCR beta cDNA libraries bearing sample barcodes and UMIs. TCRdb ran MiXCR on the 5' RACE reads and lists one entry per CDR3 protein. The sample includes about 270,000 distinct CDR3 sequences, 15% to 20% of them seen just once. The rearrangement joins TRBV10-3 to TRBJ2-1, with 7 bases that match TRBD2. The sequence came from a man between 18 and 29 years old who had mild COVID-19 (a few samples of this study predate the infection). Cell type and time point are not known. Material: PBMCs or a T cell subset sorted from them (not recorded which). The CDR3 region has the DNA TGTGCCATCAGTGACCGTCGACTAGCACTTGGGGATGAGCAGTTCTTC. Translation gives CAISDRRLALGDEQFF.